The rows below give T cell receptor beta chains drawn from one sample of a study of radiation and T cells in renal cell carcinoma. The method was immunoSEQ multiplex PCR; TCRdb's version includes in-frame clones alone and lacks a portion of them. The sample comprises 95,000 to 150,000 clones, roughly four fifths of which are singletons, and 5.8% rests with the top ten. The sequencing used blood, collected from a patient whose treatment included radiotherapy and nephrectomy. These receptor sequences come from a man aged 45-65 years with renal cell carcinoma. Both conserved end residues are part of each CDR3.

j_gene | v_gene | len | CDR3aa
TRBJ1-5 | TRBV4-2 | 16 | CAGSQMDGADKQPQHF
TRBJ2-1 | TRBV9 | 12 | CASSTGYNEQFF
TRBJ2-6 | TRBV5-1 | 15 | CASSLSTSGANVLTF
TRBJ1-1 | TRBV5-6 | 13 | CASSRQGGPEAFF
TRBJ2-3 | TRBV5-1 | 13 | CASWESSTDTQYF
TRBJ1-2 | TRBV6-5 | 14 | CASSNAWGNYGYTF
TRBJ1-1 | TRBV19 | 14 | CASKTRPTIPEAFF
TRBJ2-3 | TRBV5-8 | 12 | CASSSRWDTQYF
TRBJ2-7 | TRBV29-1 | 13 | CSVSHRGRGEQYF
TRBJ2-5 | TRBV9 | 15 | CASSVAGGQRETQYF
TRBJ2-3 | TRBV5-1 | 14 | CASKVRQSTDTQYF
TRBJ2-7 | TRBV10-3 | 12 | CATFGGTSEQYF
TRBJ2-5 | TRBV9 | 13 | CASSVRGGETQYF
TRBJ1-2 | TRBV1 | 16 | CTSSQREAVTNYGYTF
TRBJ2-7 | TRBV18 | 15 | CASSPPASGSHEQYF
TRBJ1-2 | TRBV11-1 | 13 | CASSSDGDYGYTF
TRBJ2-5 | TRBV18 | 13 | CASSPQGKETQYF
TRBJ2-3 | TRBV7-2 | 16 | CASSLGRTSGTDTQYF
TRBJ1-1 | TRBV6-1 | 14 | CASSRRGMDTEAFF
TRBJ2-3 | TRBV9 | 14 | CASSIGLGTDTQYF
TRBJ2-5 | TRBV10-2 | 14 | CASQLAGSRETQYF
TRBJ2-7 | TRBV28 | 14 | CASSLLQVVKEQYF
TRBJ2-2 | TRBV4-1 | 14 | CASSQDSTGGELFF